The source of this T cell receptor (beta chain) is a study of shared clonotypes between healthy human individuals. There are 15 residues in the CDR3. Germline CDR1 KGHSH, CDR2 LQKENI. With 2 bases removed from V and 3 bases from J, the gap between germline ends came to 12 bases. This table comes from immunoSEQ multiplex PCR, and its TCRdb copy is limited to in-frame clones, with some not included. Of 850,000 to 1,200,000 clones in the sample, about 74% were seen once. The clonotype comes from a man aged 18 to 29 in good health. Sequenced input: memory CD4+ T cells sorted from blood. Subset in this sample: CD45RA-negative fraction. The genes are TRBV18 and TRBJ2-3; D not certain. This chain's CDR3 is CASSPRGRTTDTQYF. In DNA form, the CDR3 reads TGTGCCAGCTCACCAAGAGGCAGAACGACAGATACGCAGTATTTT. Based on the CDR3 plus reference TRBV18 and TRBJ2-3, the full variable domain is NAGVMQNPRHLVRRRGQEARLRCSPMKGHSHVYWYRQLPEEGLKFMVYLQKENIIDESGMPKERFSAEFPKEGPSILRIQQVVRGDSAAYFCASSPRGRTTDTQYFGPGTRLTVL.